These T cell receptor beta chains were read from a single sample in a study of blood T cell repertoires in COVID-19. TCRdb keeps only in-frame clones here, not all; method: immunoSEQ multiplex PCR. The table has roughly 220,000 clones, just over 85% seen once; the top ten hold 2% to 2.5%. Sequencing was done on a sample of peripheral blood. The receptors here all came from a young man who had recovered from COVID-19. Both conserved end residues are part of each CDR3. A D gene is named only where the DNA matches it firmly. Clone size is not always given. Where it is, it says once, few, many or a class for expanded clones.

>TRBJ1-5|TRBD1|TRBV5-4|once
CASSLTGANQPQHF
TGTGCCAGCAGCTTGACAGGGGCCAATCAGCCCCAGCATTTT
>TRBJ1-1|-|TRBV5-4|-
CASSSRGGTEAFF
TGTGCCAGCAGCTCTCGGGGAGGCACTGAAGCTTTCTTT
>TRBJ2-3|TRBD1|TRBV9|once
CASSSRTGGTDTQYF
TGTGCCAGCAGCTCTCGGACAGGGGGCACAGATACGCAGTATTTT
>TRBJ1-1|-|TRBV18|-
CASSPEPGGTEAFF
TGTGCCAGCTCACCAGAGCCGGGGGGCACTGAAGCTTTCTTT
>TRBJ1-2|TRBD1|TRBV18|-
CASSTQGQGGYTF
TGTGCCAGCTCAACACAGGGGCAAGGTGGCTACACCTTC
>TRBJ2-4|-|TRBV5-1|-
CASSYGGVGLAKNIQYF
TGCGCCAGCAGCTATGGCGGGGTGGGGCTAGCCAAAAACATTCAGTACTTC
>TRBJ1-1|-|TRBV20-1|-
CSAPREVAFF
TGCAGTGCTCCCAGGGAGGTTGCTTTCTTT
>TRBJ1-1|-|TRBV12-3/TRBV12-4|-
CASSLAATTEAFF
TGTGCCAGCAGTTTAGCGGCCACCACTGAAGCTTTCTTT
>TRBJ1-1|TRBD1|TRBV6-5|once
CASTQGAETEAFF
TGTGCCAGCACACAGGGGGCGGAAACTGAAGCTTTCTTT
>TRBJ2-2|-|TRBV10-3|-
CAVDSANTGELFF
TGTGCCGTCGACAGCGCGAACACCGGGGAGCTGTTTTTT
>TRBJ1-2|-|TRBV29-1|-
CSVDSFTPNYGYTF
TGCAGCGTTGATTCCTTTACTCCTAACTATGGCTACACCTTC
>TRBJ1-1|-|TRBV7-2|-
CASSLRSGHDEAFF
TGTGCCAGCAGCTTACGCTCGGGACACGATGAAGCTTTCTTT
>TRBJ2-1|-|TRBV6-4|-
CASKGGNEQFF
TGTGCCAGCAAAGGGGGCAATGAGCAGTTCTTC
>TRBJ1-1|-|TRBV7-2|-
CASSLAIVQTEAFF
TGTGCCAGCAGCTTAGCAATCGTGCAGACTGAAGCTTTCTTT
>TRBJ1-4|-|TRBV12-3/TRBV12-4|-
CASSWRGGKLFF
TGTGCCAGCAGTTGGCGCGGCGGAAAACTGTTTTTT
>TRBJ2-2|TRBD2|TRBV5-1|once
CASSGGLATGELFF
TGCGCCAGCAGCGGGGGACTAGCCACCGGGGAGCTGTTTTTT
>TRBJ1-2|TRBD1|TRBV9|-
CASSGGPGQGSYGYTF
TGTGCCAGCAGCGGTGGCCCGGGACAGGGGAGCTACGGCTACACCTTC
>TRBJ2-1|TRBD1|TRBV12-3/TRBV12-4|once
CASSLQGEEQFF
TGTGCCAGCAGTTTACAGGGGGAGGAGCAGTTCTTC
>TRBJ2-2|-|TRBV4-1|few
CASSHGSATGELFF
TGCGCCAGCAGCCATGGAAGCGCCACCGGGGAGCTGTTTTTT
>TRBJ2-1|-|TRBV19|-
CASSMGPELNSYNEQFF
TGTGCCAGTAGTATGGGCCCAGAATTAAACTCCTACAATGAGCAGTTCTTC
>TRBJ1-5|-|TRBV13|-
CASSWRGEGGEPQHF
TGTGCCAGCAGCTGGCGAGGGGAGGGCGGTGAGCCCCAGCATTTT
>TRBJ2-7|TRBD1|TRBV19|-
CASSVGTVFYEQYF
TGTGCCAGTAGTGTAGGGACAGTCTTCTACGAGCAGTACTTC
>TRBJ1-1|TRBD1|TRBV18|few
CASSPGTDRAQAFF
TGTGCCAGCTCTCCCGGTACCGACAGGGCCCAGGCTTTCTTT
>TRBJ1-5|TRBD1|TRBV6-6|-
CASSYPQQGAGQPQHF
TGTGCCAGCAGTTACCCACAACAGGGGGCTGGCCAGCCCCAGCATTTT
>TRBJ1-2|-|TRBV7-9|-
CASSPRLTHNYGYTF
TGTGCCAGCAGCCCCCGTTTGACTCATAACTATGGCTACACCTTC
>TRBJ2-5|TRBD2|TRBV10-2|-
CASSVTRAGGARETQYF
TGCGCCAGCAGTGTTACTAGAGCGGGGGGGGCCAGGGAGACCCAGTACTTC
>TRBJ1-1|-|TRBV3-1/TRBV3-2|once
CASSQEGGGGLTFF
TGTGCCAGCAGCCAAGAAGGAGGGGGGGGTTTAACTTTCTTT
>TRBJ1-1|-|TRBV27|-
CASSLRQGAMNTEAFF
TGTGCCAGCAGTTTAAGGCAGGGTGCCATGAACACTGAAGCTTTCTTT
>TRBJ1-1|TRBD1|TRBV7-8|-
CASSKGQGNTEAFF
TGTGCCAGCAGCAAAGGACAGGGGAACACTGAAGCTTTCTTT
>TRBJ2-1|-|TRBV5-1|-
CASSFEAPVEQFF
TGCGCCAGCAGCTTCGAGGCTCCGGTTGAGCAGTTCTTC
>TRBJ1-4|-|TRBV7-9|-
CASSLGVGRGEKLFF
TGTGCCAGCAGCCTGGGTGTGGGGCGAGGTGAAAAACTGTTTTTT
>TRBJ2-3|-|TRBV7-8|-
CASSHYLPSSTDTQYF
TGTGCCAGCAGTCACTATCTACCTTCGAGCACAGATACGCAGTATTTT
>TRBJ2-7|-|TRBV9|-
CASSGGVSSYEQYF
TGTGCCAGCAGCGGGGGGGTTAGCTCCTACGAGCAGTACTTC
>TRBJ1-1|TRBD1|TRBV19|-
CASSMGTGQTEAFF
TGTGCCAGTAGTATGGGGACAGGGCAAACTGAAGCTTTCTTT
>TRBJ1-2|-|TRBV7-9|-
CASSPTDGYGYTF
TGTGCCAGCAGCCCGACAGACGGATATGGCTACACCTTC
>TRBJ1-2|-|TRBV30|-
CAWETGFYGYTF
TGTGCCTGGGAGACAGGTTTCTATGGCTACACCTTC
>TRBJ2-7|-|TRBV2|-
CASRASGVSYEQYF
TGTGCCAGCAGGGCCTCGGGGGTCTCCTACGAGCAGTACTTC
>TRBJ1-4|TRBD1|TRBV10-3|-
CAIREDRGGEKLFF
TGTGCCATCAGAGAGGACAGGGGAGGTGAAAAACTGTTTTTT
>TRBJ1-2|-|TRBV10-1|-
CASSVGTEFYGYTF
TGCGCCAGCAGTGTAGGAACAGAGTTCTATGGCTACACCTTC
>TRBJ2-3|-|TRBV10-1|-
CASSESQGIWDTQYF
TGCGCCAGCAGTGAGTCGCAGGGGATATGGGATACGCAGTATTTT
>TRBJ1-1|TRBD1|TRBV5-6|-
CASSFSDRAEAFF
TGTGCCAGCAGCTTTTCCGACAGGGCTGAAGCTTTCTTT
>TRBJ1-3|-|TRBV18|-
CASSWAMAGNTIYF
TGTGCCAGCTCATGGGCTATGGCTGGAAACACCATATATTTT
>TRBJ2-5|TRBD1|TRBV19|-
CASSIDAGTGGETQYF
TGTGCCAGTAGTATAGATGCCGGGACAGGGGGTGAGACCCAGTACTTC
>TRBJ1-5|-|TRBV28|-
CASSGAGHQPQHF
TGTGCCAGCAGTGGGGCAGGGCATCAGCCCCAGCATTTT
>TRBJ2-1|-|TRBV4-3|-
CASSRGRGAANEQFF
TGCGCCAGCAGCCGAGGGAGGGGGGCCGCTAATGAGCAGTTCTTC
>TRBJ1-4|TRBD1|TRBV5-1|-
CASSLEGTVNEKLFF
TGCGCCAGCAGCTTGGAGGGGACAGTAAATGAAAAACTGTTTTTT
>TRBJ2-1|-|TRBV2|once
CASYRAYNEQFF
TGTGCCAGCTACAGGGCCTACAATGAGCAGTTCTTC